This T cell receptor beta chain came from a study of shared clonotypes between healthy human individuals. Measured with immunoSEQ multiplex PCR; TCRdb has only the in-frame clones, and not every one. The sample consists of about 520,000 clones, 90% to 96% of them appearing once. This CDR3 has 15 amino acids. Germline CDR1 MDHEN, CDR2 SYDVKM. The germline V and J ends were trimmed by 0 bases and 4 bases, with 12 bases remaining between them. Sequencing used naive CD4+ T cells sorted from blood. Subset here: CD45RA+ positively selected. The receptor was isolated from a woman aged 25 to 39 in good health. The gene calls are TRBV28 and TRBJ1-2; maybe TRBD1 (6 bases). The CDR3 DNA is TGTGCCAGCAGTTTATGGCCGAGGGGGACCTATGGCTACACCTTC. Translated, it gives CASSLWPRGTYGYTF.